These T cell receptor beta chains were read from a single sample in a study of CD4 T cells in relation to SARS-CoV-2 and coronaviruses. Clones were read by immunoSEQ multiplex PCR, and TCRdb kept only the in-frame ones, dropping some. The data contain just over 35,000 clones, around 77% of them singletons. For these receptors, no antigen is known. Sequencing was performed on memory CD4+ T cells from PBMCs, cultured in vitro. Receptors originate from an adult with COVID-19. Both conserved end residues are part of each CDR3. A D gene is named only where the DNA matches it firmly. Some rows have no size entry. The others give once, few or many, or a class for an expanded clone.

>.|TRBV21-1|.|TRBJ2-4
CASRNDRSKNIQYF
TGTGCCAGCAGAAATGACAGGTCCAAAAACATTCAGTACTTC
>once|TRBV20-1|.|TRBJ1-1
CSASSPQGLNTEAFF
TGCAGTGCTAGTAGCCCACAGGGCCTGAACACTGAAGCTTTCTTT
>.|TRBV27|TRBD2|TRBJ2-7
CASSSQSGRAYEQYF
TGTGCCAGCAGTTCCCAGAGCGGGAGGGCCTACGAGCAGTACTTC
>once|TRBV5-1|.|TRBJ2-1
CASSPWQKSYNEQFF
TGCGCCAGCAGCCCCTGGCAGAAGTCCTACAATGAGCAGTTCTTC
>.|TRBV30|.|TRBJ2-1
CACGRDTYNEQFF
TGTGCCTGCGGGAGAGATACCTACAATGAGCAGTTCTTC
>.|TRBV15|TRBD1|TRBJ2-7
CATSGRTGWPSLSF
TGTGCCACCAGCGGAAGGACAGGGTGGCCTTCGCTGAGTTTC
>once|TRBV6-5|TRBD2|TRBJ2-7
CASSYDGTTSYEQYF
TGTGCCAGCAGTTACGATGGGACTACCTCCTACGAGCAGTACTTC
>.|TRBV2|.|TRBJ1-1
CASTEISAEAFF
TGTGCCAGCACCGAAATAAGCGCTGAAGCTTTCTTT
>.|TRBV5-4|.|TRBJ2-7
CASSPAGGRTYEQYF
TGTGCCAGCAGCCCTGCTGGGGGACGAACCTACGAGCAGTACTTC
>.|TRBV7-9|.|TRBJ2-3
CASSRGTSSTDTQYF
TGTGCCAGCAGCCGAGGGACAAGTAGCACAGATACGCAGTATTTT